These 6 T cell receptor beta chains share one sample of origin, sequenced in a study of blood T cell repertoires in COVID-19. Only in-frame clones appear in the TCRdb table, and some are missing; sequencing was by immunoSEQ multiplex PCR. Of about 250,000 clones listed, about four fifths are singletons. The sample taken for sequencing was peripheral blood. The receptors were gathered from a man aged 80 or over with acute or convalescent COVID-19.

Points on this clone: The sample holds other DNA sequences that translate to the same CDR3. This sequence joins TRBV12-3 or TRBV12-4 and TRBJ2-7, with D possibly matching TRBD1 (5 bases). V lost 4 bases, J lost 4 bases, and 8 bases lay in between. The CDR3 is 12 amino acids. The CDR3 DNA follows: TGTGCCAGCAGTTCAGGGAATTACGAGCAGTACTTC. This sequence encodes CASSSGNYEQYF.

The chain has TRBV19 and TRBJ2-7; D not resolved. This CDR3 comprises 16 residues. CDR1 and CDR2 from the germline V gene are LNHDA and SQIVND (reference sequence). Trimming stripped 1 base from V and 0 bases from J, with 13 bases between. The CDR3 sequence: CASSIAGVLSSYEQYF. CDR3 sequence (DNA): TGTGCCAGTAGTATAGCAGGCGTCCTAAGCTCCTACGAGCAGTACTTC.

The J gene is TRBJ1-2, the V gene TRBV18; TRBD1 matches at 9 bases. This CDR3 is built from 15 residues. The junction had 10 bases not matched to a gene; V was cut back by 3 bases and J by 8 bases. Germline V gene lookup returns CDR1 KGHSH and CDR2 LQKENI. The CDR3 coding sequence is TGTGCCAGCTCACCGGGGACAGGGTCTCTTGGCGGCTACACCTTC. It specifies CASSPGTGSLGGYTF.

The chain is built from TRBV6-5 and TRBJ2-3; D is uncertain. V lost 7 bases and J 7 bases, leaving 9 bases between the germline ends. The CDR3 totals 11 residues. Germline CDR1 is MNHEY and CDR2 is SVGAGI. CDR3 bases: TGTGCCAGCACTGGTGCGAATACGCAGTATTTT. Translated, it gives CASTGANTQYF.

This chain connects TRBV19 to TRBJ2-7, with D perhaps TRBD1 (7 bases). Trimming cost V 5 bases and J 3 bases, with 14 bases left between them. This CDR3 is built from 14 residues. The V gene's germline CDR1 is LNHDA and CDR2 SQIVND (reference sequence). CDR3 region: CASSLRQGLYEQYF. The CDR3 DNA follows: TGTGCCAGTAGTCTACGACAGGGACTCTACGAGCAGTACTTC.

Concerning this clone itself: Mismatch with germline at one junction end may stem from a read error. The J gene is TRBJ1-6, the V gene TRBV10-2; D possibly corresponds to TRBD1 (5 bases). The CDR3 spans 12 residues. Germline CDR1 reads WSHSY; CDR2 reads SAAADI. The CDR3 region is CASREEECGGNF. DNA for the CDR3: TGCGCCAGCAGGGAGGAAGAATGTGGGGGGAACTTT.